One and the same sample provided the 15 T cell receptor beta chains below, sequenced in a study of long-term antiretroviral therapy in people with HIV. The assay used was immunoSEQ (version v3.0), run at survey level. Only in-frame clones appear in the TCRdb table, and some are missing; sequencing was by immunoSEQ multiplex PCR. The sample contains over 25,000 clones, approximately 94% of which appear only once. The sample consisted of unsorted PBMCs, taken approximately 7.4 years after starting antiretroviral therapy. These receptors all stem from a man aged 50 or older with HIV.

The rearrangement uses TRBV7-6 and TRBJ2-3, with D perhaps given as TRBD1 or TRBD2 (5 bases each). Between the trimmed V and J ends, which lost 4 bases and 3 bases, there was a span of 8 bases. The CDR3 spans 13 residues. Germline CDR1 SGHVS, CDR2 FNYEAQ. CDR3 in amino acids: CASSWDPTDTQYF. As DNA, the CDR3 is TGTGCCAGCAGCTGGGACCCTACAGATACGCAGTATTTT.

This clone was seen just once. The genes are TRBV12-2 and TRBJ2-6; the table's TRBD1 call for D was not verified on the DNA. TRBV12-2 is noted as a pseudogene. The CDR3 has 22 amino acids. CDR3 in amino acids: CASRLRGQLWSVYTLGANVLTF. The DNA for the CDR3 is TGTGCAAGTCGCTTAAGGGGACAGCTCTGGAGCGTATACACATTGGGGGCCAACGTCCTGACTTTC.

The chain couples TRBV5-1 to TRBJ1-6; the D is unclear. The CDR3 length is 14 residues. Germline CDR1 is SGHRS and CDR2 is YFSETQ. Trimming shortened V by 4 bases and J by 8 bases, and 13 bases separated the two germline ends. CDR3 coding DNA: TGCGCCAGCAGCCGTGCGGATGGGGATTCACCCCTCCACTTT. Its protein is CASSRADGDSPLHF.

The rearrangement links TRBV18 to TRBJ1-1; 7 bases are a match to TRBD1. Germline loops: CDR1 KGHSH, CDR2 LQKENI. The CDR3 contains 16 residues. The J segment lost 1 base and the V segment lost 1 base, leaving 6 bases of the junction unmatched. The CDR3 spells CASSPLRQGSNTEAFF. For the CDR3, the DNA is TGTGCCAGCTCACCACTGAGACAGGGCTCGAACACTGAAGCTTTCTTT.

This chain uses TRBV5-1 with TRBJ1-5; D ambiguous. V lost 1 base and J 3 bases, leaving 8 bases between the germline ends. Looked up from germline, CDR1 is SGHRS and CDR2 is YFSETQ. The CDR3 length is 14 residues. The CDR3 reads CASSLTGYNQPQHF. The CDR3 DNA follows: TGCGCCAGCAGCTTGACGGGTTACAATCAGCCCCAGCATTTT.

This clone showed up just once. The chain combines TRBV4-2 with TRBJ2-1; the D gene could be TRBD1 or TRBD2 (6 bases each). The CDR3 is 16 residues long. Deletions cut 4 bases from V and 4 bases from J, with 17 bases between. Germline values: CDR1 LGHNA, CDR2 YNFKEQ. The CDR3, as DNA: TGTGCCAGCAGCCCTCAAAGGGGGGATTCTTACAATGAGCAGTTCTTC. This encodes CASSPQRGDSYNEQFF.

This chain links TRBV27 with TRBJ1-3; TRBD1 is a possible D gene (5 bases). This CDR3 is 15 amino acids long. Trimming took 4 bases from V and 4 from J, leaving 14 bases between them. The V gene's germline CDR1 is MNHEY and CDR2 SMNVEV (reference sequence). DNA for the CDR3: TGTGCCAGCAGTTCCTATGGGGCGCAAGGAAACACCATATATTTT. Protein product: CASSSYGAQGNTIYF.

This clone was picked up one time. The J gene is TRBJ2-3, the V gene TRBV7-3; D uncertain. Germline V CDR1 and CDR2: SGHTA, FQGTGA. The CDR3 spans 13 residues. V lost 9 bases and J lost 2, with 12 bases in between. Here the CDR3 reads CASTRASTDTQYF. The CDR3 region has the DNA TGTGCCAGTACTCGGGCCTCCACAGATACGCAGTATTTT.

The V call is TRBV4-1, the J call TRBJ2-3; 7 bases are shared with TRBD1. The CDR3 consists of 16 residues. With V trimmed by 0 bases and J by 2 bases, 5 bases remained unmatched. Germline loops: CDR1 MGHRA, CDR2 YSYEKL. The CDR3 DNA follows: TGCGCCAGCAGCCAAGAGACAGGGCTAGACACAGATACGCAGTATTTT. Amino acid sequence: CASSQETGLDTDTQYF.

The chain joins TRBV2 to TRBJ2-2; TRBD2 might be the D (5 bases). Germline V lookup: CDR1 SNHLY, CDR2 FYNNEI. V lost 10 bases, J lost 6 bases, and 21 bases lay in between. The CDR3 is made up of 15 amino acids. In DNA form, the CDR3 reads TGTGCCACCTACCGGGGATTGGGTGGGGCCGGGGAGCTGTTTTTT. Its protein is CATYRGLGGAGELFF.

The J gene is TRBJ1-1, the V gene TRBV7-3; a possible D gene is TRBD1 (5 bases). The CDR3 contains 14 residues. CDR1 and CDR2 from the germline V gene are SGHTA and FQGTGA. Trimming took 5 bases from V and 4 from J, leaving 14 bases between them. CDR3 bases: TGTGCCAGCAGCCCGACGGGGGGAGGCACTGAAGCTTTCTTT. Its protein is CASSPTGGGTEAFF.

The rearrangement links TRBV5-3 to TRBJ2-1; D is unclear. Being an ORF, TRBV5-3 has a function that is uncertain. The CDR3 sequence is 11 residues long. V lost 4 bases and J 5 bases, leaving 4 bases between the germline ends. The CDR3 nucleotides are TGTGCCAGAAGCCCGAACAATGAGCAGTTCTTC. This sequence encodes CARSPNNEQFF.

This rearrangement joins TRBV11-3 to TRBJ1-4, with 9 nucleotides matching TRBD1. Trimming at V came to 5 bases and at J to 3 bases, leaving 7 bases not matched to a gene. The CDR3 is 16 residues long. Germline CDR1 is SGHNT and CDR2 is YENEEA. This CDR3 is CASSPRDRVANEKLFF. Here the CDR3 DNA reads TGTGCCAGCAGCCCCCGGGACAGGGTTGCTAATGAAAAACTGTTTTTT.

V usage is TRBV5-1 and J usage is TRBJ2-7, with 10 bases aligning to TRBD1. The germline gives CDR1 SGHRS, CDR2 YFSETQ. V shed 3 bases and J 4 bases; nucleotides not matched to a gene: 7. The CDR3 is made up of 15 amino acids. The CDR3 coding sequence is TGCGCCAGCAGCTCACCCGGGACAGGGGTTTACGAGCAGTACTTC. It specifies CASSSPGTGVYEQYF.

A note on this clone: An end of the junction does not agree with germline; a read error may underlie this. The chain combines TRBV2 with TRBJ2-7, with 11 bases matching TRBD2. This CDR3 is built from 12 residues. Per germline, CDR1 SNHLY and CDR2 FYNNEI. This CDR3 is CASREGLAVFYF. The CDR3 region has the DNA TGTGCCAGCAGGGAGGGACTAGCGGTTTTTTATTTC.